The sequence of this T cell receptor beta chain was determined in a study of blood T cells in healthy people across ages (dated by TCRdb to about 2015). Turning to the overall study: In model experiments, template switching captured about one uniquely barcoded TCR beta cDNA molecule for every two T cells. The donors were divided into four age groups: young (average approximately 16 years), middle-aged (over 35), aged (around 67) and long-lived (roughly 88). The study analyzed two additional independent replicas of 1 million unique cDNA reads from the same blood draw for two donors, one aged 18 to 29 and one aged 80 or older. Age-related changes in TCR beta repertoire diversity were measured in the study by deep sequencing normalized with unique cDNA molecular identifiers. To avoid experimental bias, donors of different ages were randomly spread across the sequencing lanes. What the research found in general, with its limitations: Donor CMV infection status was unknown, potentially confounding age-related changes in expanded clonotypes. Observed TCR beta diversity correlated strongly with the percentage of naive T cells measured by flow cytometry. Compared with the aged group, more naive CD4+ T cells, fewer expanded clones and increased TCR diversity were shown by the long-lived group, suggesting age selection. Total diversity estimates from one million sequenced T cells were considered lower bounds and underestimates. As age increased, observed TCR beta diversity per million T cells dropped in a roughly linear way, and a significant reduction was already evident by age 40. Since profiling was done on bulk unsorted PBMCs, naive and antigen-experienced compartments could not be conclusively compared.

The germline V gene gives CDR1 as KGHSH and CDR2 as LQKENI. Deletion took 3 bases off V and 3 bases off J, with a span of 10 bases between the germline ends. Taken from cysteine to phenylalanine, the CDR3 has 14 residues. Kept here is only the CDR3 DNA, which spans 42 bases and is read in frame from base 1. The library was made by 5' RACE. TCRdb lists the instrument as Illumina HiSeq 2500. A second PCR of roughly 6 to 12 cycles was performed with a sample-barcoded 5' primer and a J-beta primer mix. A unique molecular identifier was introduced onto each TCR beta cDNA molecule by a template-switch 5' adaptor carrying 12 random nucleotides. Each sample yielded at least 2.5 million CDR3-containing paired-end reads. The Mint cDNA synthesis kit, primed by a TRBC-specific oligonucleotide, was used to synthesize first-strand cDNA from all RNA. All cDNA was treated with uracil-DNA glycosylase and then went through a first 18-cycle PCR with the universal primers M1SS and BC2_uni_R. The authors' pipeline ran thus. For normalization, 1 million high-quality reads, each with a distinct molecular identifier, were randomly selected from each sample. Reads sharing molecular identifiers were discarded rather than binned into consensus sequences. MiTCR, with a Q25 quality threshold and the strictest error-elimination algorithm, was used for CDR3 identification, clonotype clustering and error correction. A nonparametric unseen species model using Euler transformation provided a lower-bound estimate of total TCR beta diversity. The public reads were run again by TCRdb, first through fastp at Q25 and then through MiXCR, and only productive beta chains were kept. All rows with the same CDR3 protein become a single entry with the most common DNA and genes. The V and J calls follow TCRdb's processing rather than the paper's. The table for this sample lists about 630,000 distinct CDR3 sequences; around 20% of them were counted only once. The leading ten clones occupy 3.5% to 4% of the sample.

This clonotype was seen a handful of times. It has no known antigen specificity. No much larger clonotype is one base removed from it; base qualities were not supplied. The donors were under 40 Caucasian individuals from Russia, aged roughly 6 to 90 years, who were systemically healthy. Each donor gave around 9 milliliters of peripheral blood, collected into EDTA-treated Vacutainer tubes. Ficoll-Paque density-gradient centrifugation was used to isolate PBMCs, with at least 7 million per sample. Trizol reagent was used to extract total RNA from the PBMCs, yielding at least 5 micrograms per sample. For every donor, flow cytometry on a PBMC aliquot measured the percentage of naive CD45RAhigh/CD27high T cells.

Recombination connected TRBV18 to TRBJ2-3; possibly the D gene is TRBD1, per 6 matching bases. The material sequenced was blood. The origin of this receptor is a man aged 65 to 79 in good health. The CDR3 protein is CASSPLQGTDTQYF. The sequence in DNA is TGTGCCAGCTCACCTCTACAGGGTACAGATACGCAGTATTTT.